What follows is one T cell receptor beta chain and its context. The sample is drawn from a study of blood T cell repertoires in COVID-19. Study-wide context: The samples span acute and convalescent COVID-19 from the United States, Italy and Spain. Sources were T cells, B-cell-depleted T cells, or PBMCs; the material itself was cDNA or gDNA.

The CDR3 spans 16 residues. Deletions cut 3 bases from V and 10 bases from J, with 23 bases between. Germline CDR1 SGHRS, CDR2 YFSETQ. Using immunoSEQ multiplex PCR, the repertoire was profiled, and TCRdb retains in-frame clones only, with some absent. The sample contains more than 120,000 clones, roughly nine tenths of which appear only once. The genes are TRBV5-1 and TRBJ2-1; a possible D gene is TRBD2 (6 bases). Sequences were obtained from peripheral blood. This TCR was recovered from a human donor in a cohort sampled during active COVID-19. The DNA of the CDR3 is TGCGCCAGCAGCTCAACAGCTAGCGTCGGGCTACTAGAGCAGTTCTTC. It yields the protein CASSSTASVGLLEQFF.